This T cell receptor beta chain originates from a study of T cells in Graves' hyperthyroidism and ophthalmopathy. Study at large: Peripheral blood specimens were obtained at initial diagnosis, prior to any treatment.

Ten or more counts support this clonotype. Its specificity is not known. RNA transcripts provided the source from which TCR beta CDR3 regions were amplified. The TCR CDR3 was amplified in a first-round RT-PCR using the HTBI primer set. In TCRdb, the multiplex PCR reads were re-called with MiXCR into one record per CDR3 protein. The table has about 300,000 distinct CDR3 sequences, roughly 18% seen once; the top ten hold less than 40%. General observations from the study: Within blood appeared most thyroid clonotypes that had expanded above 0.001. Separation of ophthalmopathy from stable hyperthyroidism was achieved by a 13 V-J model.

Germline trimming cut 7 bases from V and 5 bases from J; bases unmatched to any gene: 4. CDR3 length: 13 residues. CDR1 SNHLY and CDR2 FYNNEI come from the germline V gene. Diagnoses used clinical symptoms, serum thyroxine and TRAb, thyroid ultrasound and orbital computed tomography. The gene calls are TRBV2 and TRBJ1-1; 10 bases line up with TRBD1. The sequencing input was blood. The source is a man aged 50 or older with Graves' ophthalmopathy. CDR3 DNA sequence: TGTGCCAGCACCGGACAGGGGGAAACTGAAGCTTTCTTT. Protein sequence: CASTGQGETEAFF.